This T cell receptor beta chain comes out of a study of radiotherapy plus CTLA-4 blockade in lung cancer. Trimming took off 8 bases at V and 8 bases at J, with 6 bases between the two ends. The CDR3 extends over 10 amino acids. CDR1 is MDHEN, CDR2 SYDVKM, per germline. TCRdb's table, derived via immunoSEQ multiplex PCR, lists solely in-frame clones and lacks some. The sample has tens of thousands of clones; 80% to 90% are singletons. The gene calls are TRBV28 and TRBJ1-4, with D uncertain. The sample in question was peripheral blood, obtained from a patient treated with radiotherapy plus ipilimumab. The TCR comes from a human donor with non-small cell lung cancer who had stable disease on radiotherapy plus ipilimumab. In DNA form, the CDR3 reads TGTGCCAGCCGACGAGAAAAACTGTTTTTT. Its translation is CASRREKLFF.